The clone carrying this T cell receptor beta chain showed up many times. From RNA transcripts, TCR beta CDR3 regions were amplified. HTBI primers were employed in a first-round RT-PCR of the TCR CDR3. TCRdb ran MiXCR on the multiplex PCR reads and lists one entry per CDR3 protein. The table shows more than 150,000 distinct CDR3 sequences, with approximately 15% occurring only once. The data were obtained in a study of T cells in Graves' hyperthyroidism and ophthalmopathy. The CDR3 has 15 amino acids. V dropped 6 bases and J dropped 1; count of bases not matched to a gene: 7. The germline gives CDR1 LNHDA, CDR2 SQIVND (reference sequence).

The source material was blood. The sequence derives from a woman in her 50s with Graves' hyperthyroidism. The chain recombines TRBV19 with TRBJ2-3; 7 nucleotides match TRBD1. The CDR3 loop is CASRPGGRRTDTQYF. DNA for the CDR3: TGTGCCAGTAGGCCAGGGGGAAGACGCACAGATACGCAGTATTTT.